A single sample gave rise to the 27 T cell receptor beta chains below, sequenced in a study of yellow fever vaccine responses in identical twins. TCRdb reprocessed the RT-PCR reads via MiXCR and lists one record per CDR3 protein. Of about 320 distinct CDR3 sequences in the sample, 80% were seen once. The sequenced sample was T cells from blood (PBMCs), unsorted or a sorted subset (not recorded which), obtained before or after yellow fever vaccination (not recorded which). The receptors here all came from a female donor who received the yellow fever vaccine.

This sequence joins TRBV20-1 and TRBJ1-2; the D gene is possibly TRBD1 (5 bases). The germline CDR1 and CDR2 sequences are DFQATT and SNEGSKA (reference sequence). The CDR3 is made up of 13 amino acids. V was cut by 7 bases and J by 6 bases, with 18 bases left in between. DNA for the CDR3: TGCAGTGTCGAGCCCAGGGATAGAGATGGCTACACCTTC. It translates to CSVEPRDRDGYTF.

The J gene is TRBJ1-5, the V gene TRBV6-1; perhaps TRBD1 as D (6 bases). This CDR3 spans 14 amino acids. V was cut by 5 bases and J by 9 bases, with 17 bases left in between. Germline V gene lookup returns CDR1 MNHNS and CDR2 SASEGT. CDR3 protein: CASSQFGGLRPQHF. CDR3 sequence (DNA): TGTGCCAGCAGTCAATTTGGGGGCCTCCGGCCCCAGCATTTT.

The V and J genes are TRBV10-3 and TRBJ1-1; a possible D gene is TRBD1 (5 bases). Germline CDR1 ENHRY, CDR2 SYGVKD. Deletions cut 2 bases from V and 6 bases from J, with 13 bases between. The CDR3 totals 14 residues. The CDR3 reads CAISEAGTGAEAFF. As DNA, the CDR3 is TGTGCCATCAGTGAGGCGGGGACCGGCGCTGAAGCTTTCTTT.

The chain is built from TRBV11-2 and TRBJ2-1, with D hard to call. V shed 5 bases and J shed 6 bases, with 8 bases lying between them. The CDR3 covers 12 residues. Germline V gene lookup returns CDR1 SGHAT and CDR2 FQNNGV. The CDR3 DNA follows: TGTGCCAGCAGCCCCCTGGGCAATGAGCAGTTCTTC. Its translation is CASSPLGNEQFF.

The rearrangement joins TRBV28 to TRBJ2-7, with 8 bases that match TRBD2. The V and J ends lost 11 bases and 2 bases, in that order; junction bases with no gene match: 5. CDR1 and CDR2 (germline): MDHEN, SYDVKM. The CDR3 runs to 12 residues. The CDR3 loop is CASERGTYEQYF. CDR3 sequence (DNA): TGTGCCTCTGAGCGGGGGACCTACGAGCAGTACTTC.

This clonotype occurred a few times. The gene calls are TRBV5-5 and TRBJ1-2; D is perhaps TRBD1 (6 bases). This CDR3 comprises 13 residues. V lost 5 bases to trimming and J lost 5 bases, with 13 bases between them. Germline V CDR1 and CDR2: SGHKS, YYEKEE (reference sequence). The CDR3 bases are TGTGCCAGCAGGAGGGGGTTGGAGTATGGCTACACCTTC. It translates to CASRRGLEYGYTF.

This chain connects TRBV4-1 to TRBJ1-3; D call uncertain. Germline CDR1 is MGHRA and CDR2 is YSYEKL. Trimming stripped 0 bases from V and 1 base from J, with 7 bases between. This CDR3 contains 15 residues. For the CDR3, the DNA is TGCGCCAGCAGCCAAGATGTGATATCTGGAAACACCATATATTTT. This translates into CASSQDVISGNTIYF.

In DNA form, the CDR3 reads TGTGCCACCAGCATCGGCCAACCCAGGGGGGCCACTGAAGCTTTCTTT. The encoded protein is CATSIGQPRGATEAFF. The V and J genes are TRBV15 and TRBJ1-1; 7 bases are shared with TRBD1. The CDR3 runs to 16 residues. V gave up 4 bases and J gave up 4 bases; unmatched junction bases: 12. Germline V gene data show CDR1 as LNHNV and CDR2 as YYDKDF (reference sequence).

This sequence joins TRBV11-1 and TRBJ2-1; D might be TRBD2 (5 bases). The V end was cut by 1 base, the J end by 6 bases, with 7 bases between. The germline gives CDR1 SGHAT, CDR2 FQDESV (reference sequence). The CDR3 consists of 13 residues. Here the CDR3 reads CASSLERGNEQFF. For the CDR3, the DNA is TGTGCCAGCAGCTTAGAACGGGGCAATGAGCAGTTCTTC.

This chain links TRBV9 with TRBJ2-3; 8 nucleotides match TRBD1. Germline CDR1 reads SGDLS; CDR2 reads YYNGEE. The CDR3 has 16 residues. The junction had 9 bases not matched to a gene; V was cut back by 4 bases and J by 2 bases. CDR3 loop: CASSPRTGLLTDTQYF. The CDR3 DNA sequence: TGTGCCAGCAGCCCCCGGACAGGGCTCCTCACAGATACGCAGTATTTT.

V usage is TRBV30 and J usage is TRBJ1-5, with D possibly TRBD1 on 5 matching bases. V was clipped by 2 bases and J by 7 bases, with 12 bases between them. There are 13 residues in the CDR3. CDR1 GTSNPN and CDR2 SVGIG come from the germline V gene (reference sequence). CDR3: CAWSFEGRQPQHF. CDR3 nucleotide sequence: TGTGCCTGGAGTTTCGAGGGGCGGCAGCCCCAGCATTTT. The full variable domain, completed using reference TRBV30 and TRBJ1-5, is SQTIHQWPATLVQPVGSPLSLECTVEGTSNPNLYWYRQAAGRGLQLLFYSVGIGQISSEVPQNLSASRPQDRQFILSSKKLLLSDSGFYLCAWSFEGRQPQHFGDGTRLSIL.

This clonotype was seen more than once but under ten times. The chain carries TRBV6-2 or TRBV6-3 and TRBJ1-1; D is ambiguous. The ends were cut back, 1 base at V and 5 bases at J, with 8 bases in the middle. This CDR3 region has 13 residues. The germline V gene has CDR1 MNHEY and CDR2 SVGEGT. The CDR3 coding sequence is TGTGCCAGCAGTTACTTTGGGAGGACTGAAGCTTTCTTT. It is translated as CASSYFGRTEAFF.

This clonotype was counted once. As DNA, the CDR3 is TGTGCCAGCAGTTACCCCGGGACTTACGAGCAGTACGTC. Its translation: CASSYPGTYEQYV. The chain recombines TRBV6-2 or TRBV6-3 with TRBJ2-7; a possible D gene is TRBD2 (6 bases). The CDR3 contains 13 residues. CDR1 is MNHEY and CDR2 is SVGEGT in the germline V gene. V lost 2 bases, J lost 4 bases, and 9 bases lay in between.

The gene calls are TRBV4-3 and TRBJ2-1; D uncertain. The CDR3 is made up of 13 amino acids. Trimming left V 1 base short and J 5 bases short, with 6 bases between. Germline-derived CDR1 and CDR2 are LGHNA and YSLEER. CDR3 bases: TGCGCCAGCAGCCAAGGAGAGCACAATGAGCAGTTCTTC. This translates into CASSQGEHNEQFF.

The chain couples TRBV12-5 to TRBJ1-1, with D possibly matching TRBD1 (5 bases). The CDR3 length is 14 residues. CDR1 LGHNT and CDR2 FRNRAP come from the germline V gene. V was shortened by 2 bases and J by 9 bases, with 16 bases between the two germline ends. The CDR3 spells CASGLPRTGTKAFF. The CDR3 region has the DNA TGTGCTAGTGGTTTGCCCCGAACCGGGACTAAAGCTTTCTTT.

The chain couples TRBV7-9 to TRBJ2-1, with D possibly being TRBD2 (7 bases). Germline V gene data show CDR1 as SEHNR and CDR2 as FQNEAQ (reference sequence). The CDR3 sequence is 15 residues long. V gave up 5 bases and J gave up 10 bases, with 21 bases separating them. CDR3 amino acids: CASSPTGLPQGEQFF. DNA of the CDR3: TGTGCCAGCAGCCCCACGGGACTACCCCAGGGGGAGCAGTTCTTC.

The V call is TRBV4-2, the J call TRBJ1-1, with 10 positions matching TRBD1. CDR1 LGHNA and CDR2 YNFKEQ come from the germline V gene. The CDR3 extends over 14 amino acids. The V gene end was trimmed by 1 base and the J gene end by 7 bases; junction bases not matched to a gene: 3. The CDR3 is CASSQGTGGDEAFF. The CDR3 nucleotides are TGTGCCAGCAGCCAAGGGACAGGGGGTGATGAAGCTTTCTTT.

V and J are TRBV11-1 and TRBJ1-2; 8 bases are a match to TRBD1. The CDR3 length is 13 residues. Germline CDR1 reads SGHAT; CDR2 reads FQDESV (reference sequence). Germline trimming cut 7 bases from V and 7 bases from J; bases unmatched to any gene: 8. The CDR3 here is CASIVDRGSGYTF. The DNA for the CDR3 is TGTGCCAGCATCGTAGACAGGGGCTCTGGCTACACCTTC.

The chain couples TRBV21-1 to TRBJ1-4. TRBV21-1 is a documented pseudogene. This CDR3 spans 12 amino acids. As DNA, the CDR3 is TGTGCCAGCAGCAAATTGGCGGAAAAACTGTTTTTT. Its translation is CASSKLAEKLFF.

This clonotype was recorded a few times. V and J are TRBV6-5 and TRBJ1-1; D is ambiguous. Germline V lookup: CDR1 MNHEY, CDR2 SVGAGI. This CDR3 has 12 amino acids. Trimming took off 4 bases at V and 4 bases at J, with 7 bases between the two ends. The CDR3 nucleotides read TGTGCCAGCAGTTCGTTGGGCACTGAAGCTTTCTTT. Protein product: CASSSLGTEAFF.

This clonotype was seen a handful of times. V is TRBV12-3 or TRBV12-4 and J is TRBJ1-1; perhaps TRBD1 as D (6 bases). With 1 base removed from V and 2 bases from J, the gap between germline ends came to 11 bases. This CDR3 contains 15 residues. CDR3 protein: CASSLVTGTNTEAFF. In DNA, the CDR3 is TGTGCCAGCAGTTTAGTTACAGGGACCAACACTGAAGCTTTCTTT.

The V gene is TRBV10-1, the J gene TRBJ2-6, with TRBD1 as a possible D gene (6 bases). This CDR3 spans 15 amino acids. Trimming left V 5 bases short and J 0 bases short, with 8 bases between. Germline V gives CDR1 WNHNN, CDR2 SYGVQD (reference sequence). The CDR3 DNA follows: TGCGCCAGCAGTACAGGGAACTCTGGGGCCAACGTCCTGACTTTC. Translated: CASSTGNSGANVLTF.

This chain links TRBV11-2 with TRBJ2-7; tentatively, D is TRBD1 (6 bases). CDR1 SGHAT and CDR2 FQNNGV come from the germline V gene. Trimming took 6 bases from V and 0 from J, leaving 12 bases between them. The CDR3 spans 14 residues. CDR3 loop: CASSAGDPSYEQYV. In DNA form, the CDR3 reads TGTGCCAGCAGTGCAGGGGATCCCTCCTACGAGCAGTACGTC.

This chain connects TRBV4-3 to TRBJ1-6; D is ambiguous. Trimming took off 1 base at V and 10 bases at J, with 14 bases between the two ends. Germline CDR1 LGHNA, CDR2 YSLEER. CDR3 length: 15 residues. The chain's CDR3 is CASSQGPISASPLHF. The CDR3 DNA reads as TGCGCCAGCAGCCAAGGCCCCATTTCAGCCTCACCCCTCCACTTT.

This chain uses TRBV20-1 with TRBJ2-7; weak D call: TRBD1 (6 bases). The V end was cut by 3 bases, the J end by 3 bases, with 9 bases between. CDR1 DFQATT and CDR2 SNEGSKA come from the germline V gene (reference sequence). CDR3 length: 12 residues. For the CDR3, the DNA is TGCAGTGCTAGCAAGGGGGTCTACGAGCAGTACTTC. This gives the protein CSASKGVYEQYF.

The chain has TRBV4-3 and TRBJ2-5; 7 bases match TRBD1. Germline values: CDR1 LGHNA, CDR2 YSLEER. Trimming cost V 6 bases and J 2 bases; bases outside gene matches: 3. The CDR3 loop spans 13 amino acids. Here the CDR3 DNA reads TGCGCCAGCAGACGGACAGGACAAGAGACCCAGTACTTC. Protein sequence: CASRRTGQETQYF.

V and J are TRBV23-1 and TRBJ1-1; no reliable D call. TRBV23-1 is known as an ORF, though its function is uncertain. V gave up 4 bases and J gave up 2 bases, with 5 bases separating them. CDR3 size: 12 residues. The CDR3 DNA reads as TGCGCCAGCAGTCGTCCAAACACTGAAGCTTTCTTT. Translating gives CASSRPNTEAFF.